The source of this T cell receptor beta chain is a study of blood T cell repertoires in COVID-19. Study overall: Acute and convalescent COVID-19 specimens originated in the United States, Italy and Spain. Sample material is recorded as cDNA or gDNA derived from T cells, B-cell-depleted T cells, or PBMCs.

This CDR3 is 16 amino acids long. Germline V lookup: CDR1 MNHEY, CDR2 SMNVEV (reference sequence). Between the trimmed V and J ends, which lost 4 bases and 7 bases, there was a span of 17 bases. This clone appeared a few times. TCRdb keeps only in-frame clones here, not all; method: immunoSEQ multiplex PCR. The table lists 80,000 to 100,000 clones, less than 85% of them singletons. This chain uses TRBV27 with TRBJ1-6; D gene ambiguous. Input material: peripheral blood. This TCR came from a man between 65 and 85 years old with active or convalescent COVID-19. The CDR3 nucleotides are TGTGCCAGCAGTTCGCCCCCGGGAGTCCCCAATTCACCCCTCCACTTT. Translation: CASSSPPGVPNSPLHF.